Listed below are T cell receptor beta chains from one sample, sequenced in a study of T cell responses to AZD1222 COVID-19 vaccine. Data came from immunoSEQ multiplex PCR; TCRdb stores just in-frame clones and leaves some out. The repertoire consists of about 86,000 clones, with around nine tenths occurring once and the leading ten covering around a tenth. This material consisted of peripheral blood, taken on day 0 of MenACWY control vaccination. The receptors were sampled from an adult in good health. Each CDR3 is given with its conserved first and last residue. A D gene is named only where the DNA matches it firmly.

D: .; J: TRBJ1-2; V: TRBV18; CDR3: CASSVEQGRGHGYTF; DNA: TGTGCCAGCTCAGTAGAACAAGGCAGGGGCCATGGCTACACCTTC
D: .; J: TRBJ2-2; V: TRBV5-1; CDR3: CASSNGGYGTGELFF; DNA: TGCGCCAGCAGTAATGGGGGGTACGGCACCGGGGAGCTGTTTTTT
D: .; J: TRBJ1-2; V: TRBV5-6; CDR3: CASSANGGYGYTF; DNA: TGTGCCAGCAGCGCTAACGGGGGTTATGGCTACACCTTC
D: .; J: TRBJ2-7; V: TRBV30; CDR3: CAWSVPVLRSYEQYF; DNA: TGTGCCTGGAGTGTACCTGTGCTACGCTCCTACGAGCAGTACTTC
D: .; J: TRBJ1-4; V: TRBV30; CDR3: CAWSLDLQGPNEKLFF; DNA: TGTGCCTGGAGTTTAGACTTACAGGGACCCAATGAAAAACTGTTTTTT
D: .; J: TRBJ2-3; V: TRBV2; CDR3: CASSPFRGRSTDTQYF; DNA: TGTGCCAGCAGTCCCTTTAGAGGGCGTAGCACAGATACGCAGTATTTT
D: TRBD1; J: TRBJ1-2; V: TRBV9; CDR3: CASSARQGPNYGYTF; DNA: TGTGCCAGCAGCGCCAGACAGGGACCTAACTATGGCTACACCTTC
D: .; J: TRBJ2-1; V: TRBV15; CDR3: CATSTRSGNEQFF; DNA: TGTGCCACCTCTACTAGATCGGGCAATGAGCAGTTCTTC
D: .; J: TRBJ1-5; V: TRBV19; CDR3: CASTQTGTQPQHF; DNA: TGTGCCAGTACCCAAACAGGGACTCAGCCCCAGCATTTT
D: .; J: TRBJ1-2; V: TRBV7-9; CDR3: CASTLDTNGYTF; DNA: TGTGCCAGCACCCTAGATACGAATGGCTACACCTTC
D: TRBD1; J: TRBJ1-1; V: TRBV7-9; CDR3: CASSPGTGDTEAFF; DNA: TGTGCCAGCAGCCCCGGGACAGGGGACACTGAAGCTTTCTTT
D: TRBD2; J: TRBJ2-5; V: TRBV13; CDR3: CASSLKRGGHETQYF; DNA: TGTGCCAGCAGCTTAAAGCGGGGGGGTCATGAGACCCAGTACTTC
D: TRBD2; J: TRBJ2-2; V: TRBV9; CDR3: CASSPSLGSGARIAGELFF; DNA: TGTGCCAGCAGCCCTAGTCTTGGTAGCGGGGCTAGAATTGCCGGGGAGCTGTTTTTT
D: .; J: TRBJ1-2; V: TRBV19; CDR3: CASSNGDSLPYAF; DNA: TGTGCCAGTAGTAATGGGGACTCGCTCCCTTATGCCTTC